This T cell receptor beta chain is drawn from a study of cytomegalovirus exposure and HLA in healthy donors. Study outcomes and limitations: For most TCR sequences rarity was the rule, although some public TCRs occurred in many donors.

In the case of this clone: Antigen unknown.

This CDR3 has 16 amino acids. Germline V gives CDR1 SNHLY, CDR2 FYNNEI. Losses at the gene ends were 5 bases for V and 5 bases for J; bases not matched to a gene: 12. The donors were part of the roughly 120-subject validation cohort, which stood apart from the roughly 640-subject first cohort. The data were produced by immunoSEQ multiplex PCR, yet TCRdb's version contains in-frame clones alone and is incomplete. The data hold approximately 46,000 clones, with approximately 94% observed a single time. The chain employs TRBV2 and TRBJ1-1, with 9 bases identical to TRBD1. The TCR originated in a woman aged 18-29 years in good health and CMV-seronegative. The sample comprised PBMCs. CDR3 DNA: TGTGCCAGCAGTCTTATACCGGGACAGGGTAAAACTGAAGCTTTCTTT. It encodes CASSLIPGQGKTEAFF.